This T cell receptor (beta chain) originates from a study of blood T cell repertoires in COVID-19. For the study at large: Acute and convalescent COVID-19 specimens originated in the United States, Italy and Spain. T cells, B-cell-depleted T cells, or PBMCs supplied cDNA or gDNA.

Per the original methods: Reference gene primer amplification gave estimated nucleated cell counts. Produced via immunoSEQ multiplex PCR; TCRdb's table is partial and in-frame only. The V and J calls and clone size come from that table; D and trimming were worked out from the DNA. Of about 75,000 clones listed, approximately 79% were seen once; the top ten hold roughly 5.9%. The germline V and J ends were trimmed by 2 bases and 5 bases, with 13 bases remaining between them. Per the germline V gene, CDR1 is SGHAT and CDR2 is FQNNGV. The CDR3 runs to 14 residues. Sequencing was done on a sample of peripheral blood. This chain joins TRBV11-2 and TRBJ2-7; TRBD1 might be the D (5 bases). This clonotype was obtained from a woman older than 75 with active or convalescent COVID-19. For the CDR3, the DNA is TGTGCCAGCAGCTTACAGGGTGTGTTCCACGAGCAGTACTTC. Its translation is CASSLQGVFHEQYF.